Sequencing of this T cell receptor (beta chain) was carried out in a study of STAT5B mutations in CD4+ large granular lymphocyte leukemia. Findings and limits, study-wide: The CD4+ versus CD8+ T-LGLL clonality difference may reflect limited sample size.

Germline V CDR1 and CDR2: SNHLY, FYNNEI. The V end lost 2 bases, the J end lost 1 base, and 5 bases lay between the germline ends. CDR3 length: 13 residues. How the authors handled the data: Lowest detectable productive clonotype frequency was 2.59 x 10-5. Measured with immunoSEQ multiplex PCR; TCRdb has only the in-frame clones, and not every one. From that table come the V and J calls and clone size; the DNA was used to work out D and trimming. This table has around 32,000 clones, under 85% appearing once. Worth noting for this clone: Its target is not known.

Input material: CD4+ T cells from blood buffy coats. The source of this sequence is a human donor in good health. The chain links TRBV2 to TRBJ1-1; unclear D gene. In DNA, the CDR3 is TGTGCCAGCAGTGAACAGGAGAACACTGAAGCTTTCTTT. It is translated as CASSEQENTEAFF.